Described below is a single T cell receptor beta chain sequence and its context. This record belongs to a study of blood T cell repertoires in COVID-19. This CDR3 contains 15 residues. Germline assignment: CDR1 MNHNS and CDR2 SASEGT. V dropped 2 bases and J dropped 4; count of bases not matched to a gene: 5. Method: immunoSEQ multiplex PCR; TCRdb's copy keeps in-frame clones and lacks some. The data contain about 180,000 clones, more than 70% of them singletons. The material sequenced was peripheral blood. This chain links TRBV6-1 with TRBJ1-3; TRBD1 matches at 7 bases. This receptor was identified in a man between 18 and 29 years old with active or convalescent COVID-19. The CDR3 coding sequence is TGTGCCAGCAGTGAAAGCGGAGGGGGCGGAAACACCATATATTTT. Translation gives CASSESGGGGNTIYF.